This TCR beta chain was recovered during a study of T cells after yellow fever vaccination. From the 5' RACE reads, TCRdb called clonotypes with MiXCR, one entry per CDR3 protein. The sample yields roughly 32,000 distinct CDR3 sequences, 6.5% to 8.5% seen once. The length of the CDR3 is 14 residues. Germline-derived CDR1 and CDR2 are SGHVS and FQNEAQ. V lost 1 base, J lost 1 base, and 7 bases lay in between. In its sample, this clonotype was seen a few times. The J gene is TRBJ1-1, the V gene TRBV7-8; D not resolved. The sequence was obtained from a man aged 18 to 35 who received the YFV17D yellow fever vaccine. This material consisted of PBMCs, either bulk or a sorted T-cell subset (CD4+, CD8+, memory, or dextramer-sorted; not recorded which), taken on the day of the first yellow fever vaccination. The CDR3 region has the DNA TGTGCCAGCAGCTTAGTAGCAGGGAACACTGAAGCTTTCTTT. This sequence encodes CASSLVAGNTEAFF.